This T cell receptor (beta chain) emerged from a study of vaccination effects on CD4 cells after COVID-19. Here immunoSEQ multiplex PCR was the method, and the copy in TCRdb shows in-frame clones only, minus some. In the table there are tens of thousands of clones, 65% to 85% of which are singletons. The V and J ends lost 3 bases and 1 base respectively, with 9 bases between them. The germline CDR1 and CDR2 sequences are MGHDK and SYGVNS. CDR3 length equals 14 residues. Peptide-pool stimulation followed by sequencing identified expanded antigen-specific CD4+ clonotypes in the ViraFEST assay. Once cultured for approximately ten days, the cells underwent separation to obtain CD4+ T cells. None of these healthy vaccinees had been infected with SARS-CoV-2 before vaccination. Half-medium exchanges with IL-2 medium took place on days 3 and 7. This clone occurred once. Its antigen is unknown.

The material was CD4+ T cells from PBMCs cultured with HCoV-NL63 spike peptides, obtained before COVID-19 vaccination. The clonotype was recovered from a human donor who received a COVID-19 vaccine. This chain uses TRBV25-1 with TRBJ1-1, with a weak D call TRBD1 (5 bases). CDR3 in amino acids: CASSDWGKNTEAFF. The CDR3 DNA reads TGTGCCAGCAGTGATTGGGGGAAGAACACTGAAGCTTTCTTT.